The rows below give T cell receptor beta chains drawn from one sample of a study of T cell repertoires in cytomegalovirus infection. Each CDR3 protein gets one entry after TCRdb re-called the reads with MiXCR. The sample includes approximately 500,000 distinct CDR3 sequences, approximately 11% of them seen just once. The sequencing sample was made of PBMCs. The receptors stem from a human donor in good health (CMV status not recorded). Some clones in this sample may be carry-over from other donors' samples. CDR3s include the opening cysteine and the closing phenylalanine or tryptophan. D genes are given only for firm matches. The size field is filled for only some rows; it gives once, few, many or a size class.

size: few; D: .; J: TRBJ1-4; V: TRBV28; CDR3: CASRPDGPWEKLFF; DNA: TGTGCCAGCAGACCCGACGGGCCTTGGGAAAAACTGTTTTTT
size: .; D: TRBD1; J: TRBJ1-2; V: TRBV2; CDR3: CASRAWTGSGYTF; DNA: TGTGCCAGCAGGGCCTGGACAGGGAGTGGCTACACCTTC
size: many; D: .; J: TRBJ2-6; V: TRBV11-3; CDR3: CASSPSSIFHSGANVLTF; DNA: TGTGCCAGCAGCCCATCATCCATCTTTCACTCTGGGGCCAACGTCCTGACTTTC
size: few; D: TRBD1; J: TRBJ1-4; V: TRBV20-1; CDR3: CSARDFRDRRNEKLFF; DNA: TGCAGTGCTAGGGACTTCCGGGACAGGAGGAATGAAAAACTGTTTTTT
size: many; D: .; J: TRBJ2-5; V: TRBV29-1; CDR3: CSVERDSQETQYF; DNA: TGCAGCGTTGAGAGGGACTCCCAAGAGACCCAGTACTTC
size: .; D: .; J: TRBJ1-1; V: TRBV2; CDR3: CASSDQGRNTEAFF; DNA: TGTGCCAGCAGTGATCAGGGAAGGAACACTGAAGCTTTCTTT
size: many; D: .; J: TRBJ2-5; V: TRBV27; CDR3: CASTPSAGPGETQYF; DNA: TGTGCCAGCACCCCATCGGCGGGACCGGGGGAGACCCAGTACTTC
size: many; D: .; J: TRBJ1-2; V: TRBV7-3; CDR3: CASSSQRIYGYTF; DNA: TGTGCCAGCAGCTCACAAAGAATCTATGGCTACACCTTC
size: few; D: TRBD2; J: TRBJ2-3; V: TRBV20-1; CDR3: CSASTRRGGVWSNTQYF; DNA: TGCAGTGCTTCCACTAGACGGGGGGGCGTTTGGTCGAACACGCAGTATTTT
size: many; D: .; J: TRBJ1-4; V: TRBV28; CDR3: CASSLYRILLNEKLFF; DNA: TGTGCCAGCAGTTTATACAGGATTCTTCTTAATGAAAAACTGTTTTTT
size: few; D: .; J: TRBJ1-5; V: TRBV12-3/TRBV12-4; CDR3: CASSHNNQPQHF; DNA: TGTGCCAGCAGTCACAACAATCAGCCCCAGCATTTT
size: .; D: .; J: TRBJ2-2; V: TRBV20-1; CDR3: CSARGAGMGGTGELFF; DNA: TGCAGTGCTAGAGGGGCCGGGATGGGTGGCACCGGGGAGCTGTTTTTT
size: many; D: .; J: TRBJ1-1; V: TRBV20-1; CDR3: CSASHPGANTEAFF; DNA: TGCAGTGCTAGTCACCCGGGAGCAAACACTGAAGCTTTCTTT
size: few; D: TRBD2; J: TRBJ2-1; V: TRBV11-2; CDR3: CASSLVTGGRYNEQFF; DNA: TGTGCCAGCAGCTTAGTGACGGGGGGGCGTTACAATGAGCAGTTCTTC
size: many; D: TRBD2; J: TRBJ2-3; V: TRBV12-3/TRBV12-4; CDR3: CASSESGGVNTQYF; DNA: TGTGCCAGCAGTGAAAGCGGGGGGGTTAATACGCAGTATTTT
size: many; D: TRBD2; J: TRBJ2-2; V: TRBV28; CDR3: CASSFSASGTGELFF; DNA: TGTGCCAGCAGTTTTTCGGCTAGCGGTACCGGGGAGCTGTTTTTT
size: .; D: .; J: TRBJ1-1; V: TRBV5-1; CDR3: CASRLGSSNGEAFF; DNA: TGCGCCAGCCGCCTCGGAAGTAGTAATGGTGAAGCTTTCTTT
size: many; D: TRBD1; J: TRBJ2-7; V: TRBV11-2; CDR3: CASSSSRDRGSYEQYF; DNA: TGTGCCAGCAGCTCCTCCCGGGACAGGGGGTCCTACGAGCAGTACTTC
size: many; D: TRBD1; J: TRBJ2-1; V: TRBV6-1; CDR3: CASSFLKLGQAGNEQFF; DNA: TGTGCCAGCAGTTTCTTGAAACTCGGACAGGCTGGGAATGAGCAGTTCTTC
size: many; D: .; J: TRBJ1-1; V: TRBV12-3/TRBV12-4; CDR3: CASSGPGLTATEAFF; DNA: TGTGCCAGCAGTGGTCCGGGCCTCACCGCCACTGAAGCTTTCTTT
size: many; D: TRBD2; J: TRBJ2-1; V: TRBV19; CDR3: CASRTGGGTNEQFF; DNA: TGTGCCAGTAGAACGGGGGGGGGAACCAATGAGCAGTTCTTC
size: many; D: TRBD2; J: TRBJ2-7; V: TRBV5-1; CDR3: CASSSPSERGKSYEQYF; DNA: TGCGCCAGCAGCTCCCCTAGCGAGCGGGGGAAATCCTACGAGCAGTACTTC
size: many; D: .; J: TRBJ2-7; V: TRBV12-3/TRBV12-4; CDR3: CASRGWETYEQYF; DNA: TGTGCCAGCCGTGGGTGGGAGACCTACGAGCAGTACTTC
size: many; D: TRBD1; J: TRBJ1-1; V: TRBV12-3/TRBV12-4; CDR3: CASSLNTGGYTEAFF; DNA: TGTGCCAGCAGTTTAAATACAGGGGGCTACACTGAAGCTTTCTTT
size: many; D: .; J: TRBJ1-1; V: TRBV4-1; CDR3: CASSQVVRTEAFF; DNA: TGCGCCAGCAGCCAAGTGGTCCGCACTGAAGCTTTCTTT
size: many; D: .; J: TRBJ2-1; V: TRBV7-9; CDR3: CASSLSTGEDNEQFF; DNA: TGTGCCAGCAGCTTAAGCACAGGGGAGGACAATGAGCAGTTCTTC
size: many; D: .; J: TRBJ2-1; V: TRBV28; CDR3: CASSLRRVAVPNNEQFF; DNA: TGTGCCAGCAGTTTGAGACGGGTGGCCGTACCAAACAATGAGCAGTTCTTC
size: few; D: .; J: TRBJ2-1; V: TRBV5-1; CDR3: CASSWTLGAARNPRSRDEQFF; DNA: TGCGCCAGCAGCTGGACCCTCGGGGCCGCGCGCAACCCACGGAGTAGGGATGAGCAGTTCTTC
size: many; D: TRBD2; J: TRBJ2-4; V: TRBV2; CDR3: CASSEFGEGRNIQYF; DNA: TGTGCCAGCAGTGAATTCGGGGAGGGGAGGAACATTCAGTACTTC
size: once; D: .; J: TRBJ1-1; V: TRBV5-1; CDR3: CASSFETDYDAEAFF; DNA: TGCGCCAGCAGCTTTGAGACAGACTACGACGCTGAAGCTTTCTTT
size: many; D: TRBD2; J: TRBJ2-5; V: TRBV5-5; CDR3: CASRWGLAGQETQYF; DNA: TGTGCCAGCAGGTGGGGACTAGCGGGCCAAGAGACCCAGTACTTC
size: many; D: .; J: TRBJ1-1; V: TRBV30; CDR3: CAWSGDPTEAFF; DNA: TGTGCCTGGAGCGGGGACCCTACTGAAGCTTTCTTT
size: few; D: .; J: TRBJ1-5; V: TRBV15; CDR3: CATSRTTNQPQHF; DNA: TGTGCCACCAGCAGAACTACTAATCAGCCCCAGCATTTT
size: many; D: .; J: TRBJ1-2; V: TRBV6-1; CDR3: CASSEFPVF; DNA: TGTGCCAGCAGTGAATTCCCGGTCTTC
size: .; D: .; J: TRBJ2-1; V: TRBV27; CDR3: CASSLSLSRNEQFF; DNA: TGTGCCAGCAGTTTATCCCTCAGTCGGAATGAGCAGTTCTTC
size: many; D: TRBD2; J: TRBJ2-7; V: TRBV18; CDR3: CASSPPLAGAYEQYF; DNA: TGTGCCAGCTCACCCCCGTTAGCGGGAGCTTACGAGCAGTACTTC
size: many; D: .; J: TRBJ1-3; V: TRBV12-3/TRBV12-4; CDR3: CASSPTGNTIYF; DNA: TGTGCCAGCAGTCCGACCGGAAACACCATATATTTT
size: .; D: TRBD2; J: TRBJ2-1; V: TRBV2; CDR3: CASWDSGLSYNEQFF; DNA: TGTGCCAGCTGGGATAGCGGGCTCTCCTACAATGAGCAGTTCTTC
size: .; D: TRBD2; J: TRBJ2-1; V: TRBV28; CDR3: CASSPGLAGDFYNEQFF; DNA: TGTGCCAGCAGCCCGGGACTAGCGGGGGATTTTTACAATGAGCAGTTCTTC
size: many; D: .; J: TRBJ2-2; V: TRBV11-2; CDR3: CASSPSGRQPGWGTGELFF; DNA: TGTGCCAGCAGCCCGAGCGGCAGACAGCCAGGCTGGGGCACCGGGGAGCTGTTTTTT
size: .; D: TRBD2; J: TRBJ2-7; V: TRBV5-1; CDR3: CASSLGSSGAAGEQYF; DNA: TGCGCCAGCAGCTTGGGGTCTAGCGGGGCGGCTGGCGAGCAGTACTTC
size: many; D: .; J: TRBJ2-7; V: TRBV6-5; CDR3: CASSSRGLHYEQYF; DNA: TGTGCCAGCAGCTCGCGGGGACTGCACTACGAGCAGTACTTC
size: many; D: .; J: TRBJ2-3; V: TRBV2; CDR3: CARNTLRDGSTDTQYF; DNA: TGTGCCAGAAACACCTTACGGGACGGTAGCACAGATACGCAGTATTTT
size: few; D: .; J: TRBJ2-2; V: TRBV14; CDR3: CASSQAWPGELFF; DNA: TGTGCCAGCAGCCAAGCTTGGCCCGGGGAGCTGTTTTTT
size: .; D: .; J: TRBJ1-6; V: TRBV23-1; CDR3: CASSRPTCVCGEIYNSPLHF; DNA: TGCGCCAGCAGTCGTCCCACGTGTGTGTGTGGGGAGATCTATAATTCACCCCTCCACTTT
size: .; D: TRBD1; J: TRBJ1-5; V: TRBV2; CDR3: CASSGDRVSQPQHF; DNA: TGTGCCAGCAGTGGGGACAGGGTCTCTCAGCCCCAGCATTTT
size: few; D: TRBD1; J: TRBJ1-4; V: TRBV9; CDR3: CASSHMTGGEEKLFF; DNA: TGTGCCAGCAGTCATATGACAGGGGGCGAAGAAAAACTGTTTTTT
size: many; D: .; J: TRBJ2-2; V: TRBV19; CDR3: CASSIRLAGQGTGELFF; DNA: TGTGCCAGTAGTATACGGCTAGCGGGACAGGGCACCGGGGAGCTGTTTTTT
size: .; D: .; J: TRBJ1-4; V: TRBV3-1; CDR3: CASSQAGRTNEKLFF; DNA: TGTGCCAGCAGCCAAGCGGGACGGACTAATGAAAAACTGTTTTTT
size: .; D: .; J: TRBJ1-1; V: TRBV5-1; CDR3: CASSWGRRTEAFF; DNA: TGCGCCAGCAGCTGGGGGAGGCGGACTGAAGCTTTCTTT